This entry is about one TCR beta chain. Its antigen is undetermined. The table came from immunoSEQ multiplex PCR; TCRdb's copy has only in-frame clones and leaves some out. The data contain some 1,500 clones, around 84% of them singletons. The data were obtained in a study of neoadjuvant nivolumab and ipilimumab in lung cancer. CDR3 length: 15 residues. V lost 1 base to trimming and J lost 4 bases, with 12 bases between them. CDR1 and CDR2 from the germline V gene are LNHNV and YYDKDF (reference sequence). Overall study results and limits: Pretherapy blood TCR richness correlated positively with resected tumor richness. Only a small number of samples underwent TCR sequencing.

This material consisted of adjacent normal lung tissue, taken after neoadjuvant nivolumab, alone or with ipilimumab, at or shortly before surgery. The J gene is TRBJ2-3, the V gene TRBV15, with D perhaps TRBD2 (5 bases). The clonotype comes from an adult with non-small cell lung cancer. The CDR3 protein is CATSRGEGWSDTQYF. The CDR3 bases are TGTGCCACCAGCAGAGGTGAGGGCTGGTCAGATACGCAGTATTTT.